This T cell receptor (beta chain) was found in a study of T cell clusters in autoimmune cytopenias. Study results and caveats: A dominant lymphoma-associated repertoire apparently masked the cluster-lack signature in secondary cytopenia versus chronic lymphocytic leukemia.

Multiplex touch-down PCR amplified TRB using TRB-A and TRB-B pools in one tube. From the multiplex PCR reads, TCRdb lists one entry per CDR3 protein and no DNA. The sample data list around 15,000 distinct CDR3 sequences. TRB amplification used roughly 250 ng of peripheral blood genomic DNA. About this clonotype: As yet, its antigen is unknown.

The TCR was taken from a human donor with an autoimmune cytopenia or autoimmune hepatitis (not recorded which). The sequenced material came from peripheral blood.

The CDR3 protein is CASSTTGTGGAIGYTF. The chain is built from TRBV19 and TRBJ1-2; TCRdb designates TRBD1, a call that cannot be tested without DNA. The CDR3 consists of 16 residues. Looked up from germline, CDR1 is LNHDA and CDR2 is SQIVND (reference sequence).